A selection of T cell receptor beta chains follows, all from one sample in a study of type 1 regulatory T cells. MiXCR, run by TCRdb on the reads, gives a single entry per CDR3 protein. This table has approximately 42,000 distinct CDR3 sequences, about 12% appearing once. Their antigens remain unidentified. The source material was cultured non-Tr1 T cells, either the whole culture or a sorted T cell fraction (not recorded which). These receptors originate from a human donor in good health. Both conserved end residues are part of each CDR3. The D gene is left open where the match is weak. Only part of the rows carry a size: once, few, many, or a class if the clone is expanded.

>TRBJ2-3|-|-|TRBV11-2
CASSLNWRKDTQYF
TGTGCCAGCAGCTTAAATTGGAGAAAAGATACGCAGTATTTT
>TRBJ2-3|-|TRBD2|TRBV11-2
CASSLLAGGADTQYF
TGTGCCAGCAGCTTGCTAGCGGGAGGGGCAGATACGCAGTATTTT
>TRBJ1-5|-|-|TRBV7-6
CASSVNRDSNQPQHF
TGTGCCAGCAGCGTAAACAGGGATAGCAATCAGCCCCAGCATTTT
>TRBJ2-1|many|-|TRBV29-1
CSWGLGAYNEQFF
TGCAGCTGGGGATTGGGGGCCTACAATGAGCAGTTCTTC
>TRBJ2-7|many|TRBD2|TRBV28
CASRVAGATYEQYF
TGTGCCAGTAGAGTAGCGGGAGCAACCTACGAGCAGTACTTC
>TRBJ2-5|many|TRBD2|TRBV24-1
CATSAPHRGGQETQYF
TGTGCCACCAGTGCTCCCCATCGGGGGGGCCAAGAGACCCAGTACTTC
>TRBJ1-1|-|-|TRBV10-3
CAISEAFF
TGTGCCATCAGTGAAGCTTTCTTT
>TRBJ2-1|-|-|TRBV19
CASRSTTTDGISYNEQFF
TGTGCCAGTAGATCAACTACCACGGACGGCATCTCCTACAATGAGCAGTTCTTC
>TRBJ2-2|many|-|TRBV10-3
CAISLSGPNTGELFF
TGTGCCATCAGTTTGAGCGGGCCCAACACCGGGGAGCTGTTTTTT
>TRBJ1-5|many|TRBD1|TRBV28
CASSTGTGKNQPQHF
TGTGCCAGCAGCACGGGGACAGGTAAAAATCAGCCCCAGCATTTT
>TRBJ2-7|-|-|TRBV7-2
CASSPSGIQLTYGQYF
TGTGCCAGCAGCCCATCTGGGATCCAACTAACCTACGGGCAGTACTTC
>TRBJ2-2|-|TRBD2|TRBV25-1
CASTFSSGNTGELFF
TGTGCCAGCACCTTTTCTAGCGGGAACACCGGGGAGCTGTTTTTT
>TRBJ2-5|few|-|TRBV5-1
CASSLALRETQYF
TGCGCCAGCAGCTTGGCCCTGAGGGAGACCCAGTACTTC
>TRBJ1-3|few|-|TRBV9
CASSVAGGVSGNTIYF
TGTGCCAGCAGCGTAGCGGGCGGGGTTTCTGGAAACACCATATATTTT
>TRBJ2-2|many|-|TRBV20-1
CSAESTGNTGELFF
TGCAGTGCAGAGAGTACCGGGAACACCGGGGAGCTGTTTTTT
>TRBJ1-1|many|-|TRBV6-6
CASSYPRAGVNTEAFF
TGTGCCAGCAGTTACCCCCGGGCGGGGGTGAACACTGAAGCTTTCTTT
>TRBJ2-2|many|-|TRBV28
CASRVGDTNTGELFF
TGTGCCAGCAGAGTTGGAGACACGAACACCGGGGAGCTGTTTTTT
>TRBJ2-7|-|-|TRBV18
CASSPVRATYEQYF
TGTGCCAGCTCACCGGTCCGGGCCACCTACGAGCAGTACTTC
>TRBJ2-5|many|TRBD1|TRBV18
CASSWRTGEQETQYF
TGTGCCAGCTCATGGAGGACAGGCGAGCAAGAGACCCAGTACTTC
>TRBJ2-3|many|-|TRBV7-2
CASSSGAARDTQYF
TGTGCCAGCAGCTCCGGGGCCGCCCGAGATACGCAGTATTTT
>TRBJ2-3|many|-|TRBV9
CASISSPGEVDTQYF
TGTGCCAGCATCTCTTCACCGGGAGAGGTAGATACGCAGTATTTT
>TRBJ2-1|few|TRBD2|TRBV5-1
CASSPSGTRDGNEQFF
TGCGCCAGCAGCCCTAGTGGGACTAGGGACGGCAATGAGCAGTTCTTC
>TRBJ2-5|many|-|TRBV5-1
CASSLSSPSVETQYF
TGCGCCAGCAGCTTGAGCAGTCCCTCAGTGGAGACCCAGTACTTC
>TRBJ2-7|-|-|TRBV5-6
CASSSVGRYEQYF
TGTGCCAGCAGCTCCGTAGGTCGCTACGAGCAGTACTTC
>TRBJ2-1|many|-|TRBV7-6
CASSLHQVNEQFF
TGTGCCAGCAGCTTACACCAGGTCAATGAGCAGTTCTTC
>TRBJ1-3|-|-|TRBV14
CACSQRSGGSGNTIYF
TGTGCCTGCAGCCAACGGTCCGGGGGCTCTGGAAACACCATATATTTT
>TRBJ2-1|-|-|TRBV19
CASSIKGYNYNEQFF
TGTGCCAGTAGTATCAAGGGCTACAATTACAATGAGCAGTTCTTC
>TRBJ2-2|many|-|TRBV7-2
CASGPFGRRPNTGELFF
TGTGCCAGCGGCCCCTTTGGGAGGCGGCCGAACACCGGGGAGCTGTTTTTT
>TRBJ2-1|-|-|TRBV7-2
CAGSLTKDGNEQFF
TGTGCCGGCAGTCTAACTAAAGACGGGAATGAGCAGTTCTTC
>TRBJ2-2|many|-|TRBV7-2
CASSLVGGELFF
TGTGCCAGCAGCTTAGTCGGCGGGGAGCTGTTTTTT
>TRBJ2-3|many|-|TRBV30
CAWSINTDTQYF
TGTGCCTGGAGTATCAACACAGATACGCAGTATTTT
>TRBJ2-3|many|TRBD2|TRBV11-2
CASSFRLAGDDTQYF
TGTGCCAGCAGCTTTCGGCTAGCGGGAGATGATACGCAGTATTTT
>TRBJ1-3|many|-|TRBV12-3/TRBV12-4
CASSFNIAGNTIYF
TGTGCCAGCAGTTTTAACATCGCTGGAAACACCATATATTTT
>TRBJ2-1|-|-|TRBV7-2
CASSYLRGNEQFF
TGTGCCAGCAGCTATTTGAGGGGAAATGAGCAGTTCTTC
>TRBJ2-1|many|-|TRBV7-2
CASSLRLMGPNEQFF
TGTGCCAGCAGCTTAAGACTGATGGGGCCCAATGAGCAGTTCTTC
>TRBJ2-7|many|-|TRBV27
CASSLIGGGLEQYF
TGTGCCAGCAGTTTAATAGGGGGTGGTTTGGAGCAGTACTTC
>TRBJ2-7|-|-|TRBV13
CASSQGRPTYEQYF
TGTGCCAGCAGCCAAGGACGGCCTACCTACGAGCAGTACTTC
>TRBJ1-2|many|TRBD1|TRBV20-1
CSATQDRGFGYGYTF
TGCAGTGCTACCCAGGACAGGGGATTTGGCTATGGCTACACCTTC
>TRBJ2-2|many|TRBD2|TRBV11-2
CASSLGLAGYTGELFF
TGTGCCAGCAGCTTAGGACTAGCGGGATATACCGGGGAGCTGTTTTTT
>TRBJ2-7|-|-|TRBV19
CASSMAGAGVYEQYF
TGTGCCAGTAGTATGGCGGGGGCGGGAGTGTACGAGCAGTACTTC
>TRBJ1-3|many|-|TRBV18
CASSGTPGNTIYF
TGTGCCAGCTCAGGCACTCCTGGAAACACCATATATTTT